The clone carrying this T cell receptor beta chain was counted between two and nine times. What it binds is not known. MiXCR, run by TCRdb on the 5' RACE reads, gives a single entry per CDR3 protein. This table holds hundreds of thousands of distinct CDR3 sequences, around an eighth found once. Germline values: CDR1 DFQATT, CDR2 SNEGSKA (reference sequence). CDR3 length: 11 residues. The V end lost 6 bases, the J end lost 9 bases, and 12 bases lay between the germline ends. The entry originates in a study of T cells after yellow fever vaccination. Whole-study findings and limits: Re-detected after boosting: most primary clones, 95% to 98% of CD4 and 88% of CD8. In FACS-sorted repertoires, abundant clonotypes from the bulk population could appear as contaminants.

J is TRBJ2-1 and V is TRBV20-1; D perhaps matches TRBD2 (5 bases). The sequence derives from a man aged 25 to 40 who received the YFV17D yellow fever vaccine. The sequencing here drew on PBMCs, taken on the day of the yellow fever booster vaccination. CDR3 sequence: CSAGVGSEQFF. CDR3 nucleotide sequence: TGCAGTGCCGGGGTGGGGAGTGAGCAGTTCTTC.